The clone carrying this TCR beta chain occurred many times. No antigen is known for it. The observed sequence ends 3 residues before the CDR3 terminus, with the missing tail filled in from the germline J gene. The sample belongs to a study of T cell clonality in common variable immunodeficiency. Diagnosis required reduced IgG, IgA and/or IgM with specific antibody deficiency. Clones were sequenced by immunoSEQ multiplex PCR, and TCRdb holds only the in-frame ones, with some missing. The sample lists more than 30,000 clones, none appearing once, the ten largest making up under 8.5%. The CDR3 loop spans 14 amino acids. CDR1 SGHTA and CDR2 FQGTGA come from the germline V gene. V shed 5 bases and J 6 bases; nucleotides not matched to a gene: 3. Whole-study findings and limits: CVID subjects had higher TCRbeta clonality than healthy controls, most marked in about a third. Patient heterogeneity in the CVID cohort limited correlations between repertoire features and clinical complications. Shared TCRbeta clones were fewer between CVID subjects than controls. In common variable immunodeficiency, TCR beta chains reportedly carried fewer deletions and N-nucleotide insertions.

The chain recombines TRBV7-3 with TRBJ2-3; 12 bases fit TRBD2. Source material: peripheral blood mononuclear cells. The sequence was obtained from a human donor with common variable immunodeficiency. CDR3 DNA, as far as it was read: TGTGCCAGCAGCCGGGGGACTAGCGGGGATACG. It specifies CASSRGTSGDT. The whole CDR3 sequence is CASSRGTSGDTQYF.